This T cell receptor (beta chain) appears in the sequencing data of a study of T cells after posttransplantation cyclophosphamide. Here immunoSEQ multiplex PCR was the method, and the copy in TCRdb shows in-frame clones only, minus some. The sample has around 16,000 clones; 84% are singletons. Methotrexate plus calcineurin inhibitor accompanied controls' myeloablative marrow transplants; sampling was 1 year later. Notes on this clone: Its specificity is not known.

Study-wide findings and caveats: Donor CD8+ memory clones often dominated recipient blood repertoires at later times.

The source of this sequence is a male patient in his late teens or twenties who received an allogeneic stem cell transplant from a related donor, was CMV-positive, and had no GVHD. Part of the T cells may come from the graft donor. The input for sequencing was PBMCs, taken approximately 370 days after allogeneic stem cell transplant with calcineurin inhibitor and methotrexate.

The chain's CDR3 is CASSSVVGFDEKLFF. In nucleotides, the CDR3 is TGTGCCAGCAGCTCCGTGGTGGGCTTCGATGAAAAACTGTTTTTT. The chain recombines TRBV11-1 with TRBJ1-4; D gene unclear. The CDR3 covers 15 residues. The germline V gene encodes CDR1 SGHAT and CDR2 FQDESV (reference sequence). V gave up 4 bases and J gave up 6 bases, with 15 bases separating them.